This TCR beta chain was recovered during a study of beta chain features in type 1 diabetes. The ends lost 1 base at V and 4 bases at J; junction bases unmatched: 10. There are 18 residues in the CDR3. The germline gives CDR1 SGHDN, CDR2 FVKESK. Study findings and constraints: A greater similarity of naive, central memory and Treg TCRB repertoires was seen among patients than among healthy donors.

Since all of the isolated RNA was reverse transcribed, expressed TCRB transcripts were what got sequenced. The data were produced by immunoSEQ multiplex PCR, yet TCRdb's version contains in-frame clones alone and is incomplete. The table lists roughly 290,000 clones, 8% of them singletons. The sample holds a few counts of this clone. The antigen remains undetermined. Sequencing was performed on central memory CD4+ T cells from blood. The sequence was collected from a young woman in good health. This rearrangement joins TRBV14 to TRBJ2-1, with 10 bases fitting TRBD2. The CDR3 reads CASSQGPTSGKEYNEQFF. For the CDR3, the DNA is TGTGCCAGCAGCCAAGGTCCCACTAGCGGGAAGGAGTACAATGAGCAGTTCTTC.